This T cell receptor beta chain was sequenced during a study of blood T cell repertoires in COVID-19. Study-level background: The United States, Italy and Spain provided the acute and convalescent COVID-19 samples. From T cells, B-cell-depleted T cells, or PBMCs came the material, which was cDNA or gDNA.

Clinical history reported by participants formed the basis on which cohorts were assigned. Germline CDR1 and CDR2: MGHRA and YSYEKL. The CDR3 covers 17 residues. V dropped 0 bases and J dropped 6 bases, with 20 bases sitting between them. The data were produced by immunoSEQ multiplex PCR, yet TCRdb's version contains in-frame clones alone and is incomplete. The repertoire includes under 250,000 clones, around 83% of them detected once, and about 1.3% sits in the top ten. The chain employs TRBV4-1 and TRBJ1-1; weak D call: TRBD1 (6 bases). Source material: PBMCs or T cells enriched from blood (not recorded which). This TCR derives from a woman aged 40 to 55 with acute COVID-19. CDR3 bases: TGCGCCAGCAGCCAAGAGGGGTGGCATTCGGGGGGCCCTGAAGCTTTCTTT. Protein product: CASSQEGWHSGGPEAFF.